The clone carrying this TCR beta chain came up once. Its antigen is still unknown. One junction end does not reproduce the germline sequence, and a read error may be involved. The source of the sample is a study of PD-1 blockade in classical Hodgkin lymphoma. Study as a whole: The patients were dosed with nivolumab 3 mg/kg, infused intravenously every 2 weeks.

Method: immunoSEQ multiplex PCR; TCRdb's copy keeps in-frame clones and lacks some. Seen here are about 27,000 clones, about 85% observed once, and the top ten hold approximately 2.6%. Time point of the sample: cycle 4 day 1 (C4D1), after six to seven weeks of nivolumab. Every patient experienced relapse after autologous stem cell transplantation, and brentuximab vedotin exposure varied. Using magnetic negative selection, the CD4+ T cells were separated out of thawed PBMCs. Whole-study results and caveats: Any patient who commenced nivolumab under 1 year after ASCT was excluded.

The source of this sequence is a human donor with classical Hodgkin lymphoma. Sequenced here: CD4+ T cells from blood, sampled before the fourth cycle of nivolumab.

The CDR3 is CASSLTGVGETQYF. The CDR3, as DNA: TGTGCTAGCAGCTTAACGGGAGTTGGAGAGACCCAGTACTTC. The chain has TRBV7-7 and TRBJ2-5; D is perhaps TRBD2 (6 bases). CDR3 length: 14 amino acids. CDR1 and CDR2 from the germline V gene are SSHAT and FNYEAQ (reference sequence).